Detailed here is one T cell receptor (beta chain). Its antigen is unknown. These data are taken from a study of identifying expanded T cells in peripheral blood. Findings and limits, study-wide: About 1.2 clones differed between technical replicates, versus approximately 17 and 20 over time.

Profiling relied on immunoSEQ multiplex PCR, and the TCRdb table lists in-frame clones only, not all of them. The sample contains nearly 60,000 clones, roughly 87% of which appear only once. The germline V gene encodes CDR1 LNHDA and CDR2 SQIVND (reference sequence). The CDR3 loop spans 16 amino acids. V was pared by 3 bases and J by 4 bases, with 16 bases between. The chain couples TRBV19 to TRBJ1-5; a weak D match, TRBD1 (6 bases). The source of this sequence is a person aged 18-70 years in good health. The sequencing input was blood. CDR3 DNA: TGTGCCAGTAGTATGGGCCGGGGGGCGAGGAATCAGCCCCAGCATTTT. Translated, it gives CASSMGRGARNQPQHF.